This entry lists 25 T cell receptor beta chains sequenced from one sample in a study of CD8 T cells in Susac syndrome. Roughly 0.45 to 1 ug RNA was reverse transcribed with random hexamers. TCRdb used MiXCR to reprocess the immunoSEQ multiplex PCR reads, holding one entry per CDR3 protein. The sample has over 80,000 distinct CDR3 sequences, 80% to 95% seen once. Sequencing was done on a sample of CD8+ T cells from PBMCs. The receptors were gathered from a human donor in good health.

The chain combines TRBV28 with TRBJ1-3; D remains ambiguous. The germline CDR1 and CDR2 sequences are MDHEN and SYDVKM. V lost 5 bases and J lost 4, with 9 bases in between. CDR3 length: 13 amino acids. The CDR3 protein is CASSPQGGNTIYF. For the CDR3, the DNA is TGTGCCAGCAGTCCCCAAGGCGGAAACACCATATATTTT.

The chain recombines TRBV20-1 with TRBJ1-2, with D unclear. Germline-derived CDR1 and CDR2 are DFQATT and SNEGSKA (reference sequence). The CDR3 loop spans 13 amino acids. V was shortened by 0 bases and J by 8 bases, with 13 bases between the two germline ends. The CDR3 loop is CSARDEEGEGYTF. CDR3 in DNA: TGCAGTGCTAGAGATGAAGAGGGTGAAGGCTACACCTTC.

The chain is built from TRBV15 and TRBJ2-7; TRBD1 agrees at 8 bases. The V segment lost 0 bases and the J segment 4 bases; nucleotides outside the gene matches: 11. CDR3 length equals 17 residues. The V gene's germline CDR1 is LNHNV and CDR2 YYDKDF (reference sequence). CDR3 residues: CATSRDTSGTGSYEQYF. In DNA form, the CDR3 reads TGTGCCACCAGCAGAGATACGAGTGGGACAGGATCGTACGAGCAGTACTTC. Complete variable domain (other parts from reference TRBV15 and TRBJ2-7): DAMVIQNPRYQVTQFGKPVTLSCSQTLNHNVMYWYQQKSSQAPKLLFHYYDKDFNNEADTPDNFQSRRPNTSFCFLDIRSPGLGDTAMYLCATSRDTSGTGSYEQYFGPGTRLTVT.

The V gene is TRBV20-1, the J gene TRBJ1-2; D is possibly TRBD1 (6 bases). CDR1 is DFQATT, CDR2 SNEGSKA, per germline (reference sequence). Trimming cost V 0 bases and J 5 bases, with 19 bases left between them. The CDR3 runs 16 residues. The CDR3 here is CSARDPQGMALYGYTF. In DNA, the CDR3 is TGCAGTGCTAGAGATCCGCAGGGGATGGCTTTATATGGCTACACCTTC.

The rearrangement uses TRBV29-1 and TRBJ2-7, with a tentative D call TRBD1 (5 bases). CDR3 length: 12 residues. V was pared by 6 bases and J by 3 bases, with 12 bases between. CDR1 is SQVTM, CDR2 ANQGSEA, per germline. Written as DNA, the CDR3 is TGCAGCGTAAGTAGGCAGGGCTACGAGCAGTACTTC. Translating it yields CSVSRQGYEQYF.

The V gene is TRBV20-1, the J gene TRBJ2-7, with TRBD1 as a possible D gene (6 bases). The germline V and J ends were trimmed by 5 bases and 6 bases, with 17 bases remaining between them. Germline lookup yields CDR1 DFQATT and CDR2 SNEGSKA (reference sequence). The CDR3 consists of 13 residues. The CDR3 DNA reads TGCAGTGCTCTAAGGACAGACCGAGGCGAGCAGTACTTC. This encodes CSALRTDRGEQYF.

CDR3 bases: TGTGCCAGCAGAAGGACGGTCACCCAGTACTTC. As protein: CASRRTVTQYF. This chain uses TRBV13 with TRBJ2-5, with D unresolved. The CDR3 consists of 11 residues. Trimming removed 6 bases at V and 8 bases at J, with 10 bases between. Per the germline V gene, CDR1 is PRHDT and CDR2 is FYEKMQ (reference sequence). Looking up the rest from reference TRBV13 and TRBJ2-5 gives the full variable domain: AAGVIQSPRHLIKEKRETATLKCYPIPRHDTVYWYQQGPGQDPQFLISFYEKMQSDKGSIPDRFSAQQFSDYHSELNMSSLELGDSALYFCASRRTVTQYFGPGTRLLVL.

The chain employs TRBV19 and TRBJ1-2; 8 bases are shared with TRBD1. The trim removed 11 bases at V and 3 bases at J, leaving 8 bases unmatched. CDR3 length: 13 residues. Germline CDR1 is LNHDA and CDR2 is SQIVND (reference sequence). Here the CDR3 reads CASGTGDYYGYTF. CDR3 nucleotide sequence: TGTGCCTCCGGGACAGGAGATTACTATGGCTACACCTTC.

The rearrangement joins TRBV9 to TRBJ2-1; a weak D match, TRBD1 (6 bases). V was shortened by 0 bases and J by 6 bases, with 13 bases between the two germline ends. Germline V gene data show CDR1 as SGDLS and CDR2 as YYNGEE. CDR3 length: 15 residues. The CDR3 DNA reads as TGTGCCAGCAGCGTAGTAGGTACAGGGCTCAATGAGCAGTTCTTC. It codes for CASSVVGTGLNEQFF. Complete variable domain (other parts from reference TRBV9 and TRBJ2-1): DSGVTQTPKHLITATGQRVTLRCSPRSGDLSVYWYQQSLDQGLQFLIQYYNGEERAKGNILERFSAQQFPDLHSELNLSSLELGDSALYFCASSVVGTGLNEQFFGPGTRLTVL.

This clonotype was seen just once. The rearrangement links TRBV20-1 to TRBJ1-2; 9 nucleotides line up with TRBD1. CDR3 size: 15 residues. The ends lost 0 bases at V and 6 bases at J; junction bases unmatched: 8. Germline CDR1 reads DFQATT; CDR2 reads SNEGSKA (reference sequence). CDR3: CSAREPGTGLHGYTF. DNA of the CDR3: TGCAGTGCTAGAGAACCCGGGACAGGGCTCCATGGCTACACCTTC.

This clonotype was observed a single time. The chain has TRBV7-2 and TRBJ2-1; D call uncertain. The CDR3 sequence is 15 residues long. The germline CDR1 and CDR2 sequences are SGHTA and FQGNSA. The germline V and J ends were trimmed by 3 bases and 0 bases, with 9 bases remaining between them. The CDR3 DNA reads TGTGCCAGCAGCTTTGAGGTACTCTCCTACAATGAGCAGTTCTTC. It yields the protein CASSFEVLSYNEQFF.

The chain combines TRBV5-6 with TRBJ2-5; maybe TRBD1 (5 bases). The V and J ends lost 5 bases and 1 base respectively, with 12 bases between them. The CDR3 is made up of 14 amino acids. Per the germline V gene, CDR1 is SGHDT and CDR2 is YYEEEE. The CDR3 coding sequence is TGTGCCAGCAGGGGTCAGGACACCCAAGAGACCCAGTACTTC. It specifies CASRGQDTQETQYF.

This clonotype was detected once. V usage is TRBV7-3 and J usage is TRBJ2-2, with TRBD2 identical over 7 bases. The CDR3 runs to 15 residues. Losses at the gene ends were 3 bases for V and 5 bases for J; bases not matched to a gene: 6. The V gene's germline CDR1 is SGHTA and CDR2 FQGTGA. CDR3 sequence reads: CASSFSGGGTGELFF. DNA for the CDR3: TGTGCCAGCAGCTTCTCGGGGGGAGGGACCGGGGAGCTGTTTTTT.

The rearrangement joins TRBV14 to TRBJ2-7, with D unclear. The germline CDR1 and CDR2 sequences are SGHDN and FVKESK. With 2 bases removed from V and 6 bases from J, the gap between germline ends came to 11 bases. The CDR3 sequence is 13 residues long. CDR3 amino acids: CASSQIPPSEQYF. CDR3 DNA sequence: TGTGCCAGCAGCCAAATCCCTCCGTCCGAGCAGTACTTC.

The chain joins TRBV6-6 to TRBJ2-3; D may correspond to TRBD1 or TRBD2 (5 bases each). CDR1 and CDR2 (germline): MNHNY, SVGAGI (reference sequence). The length of the CDR3 is 13 residues. Trimming shortened V by 4 bases and J by 2 bases, and 7 bases separated the two germline ends. The CDR3 spells CASSWGPTDTQYF. CDR3 in DNA: TGTGCCAGCAGTTGGGGACCCACAGATACGCAGTATTTT.

The J gene is TRBJ1-2, the V gene TRBV12-3 or TRBV12-4; 7 bases map to TRBD1. The CDR3 runs 18 residues. With V trimmed by 7 bases and J by 1 base, 18 bases remained unmatched. The CDR3 region has the DNA TGTGCCAGCACCAATACTCTTACCTCGACAGGGCTTAACTATGGCTACACCTTC. This gives the protein CASTNTLTSTGLNYGYTF.

This clonotype showed up just once. The rearrangement uses TRBV7-2 and TRBJ1-6, with D maybe TRBD1 (5 bases). Trimming pared 2 bases from V and 7 bases from J, leaving 21 bases between. Per germline, CDR1 SGHTA and CDR2 FQGNSA. The CDR3 sequence is 18 residues long. The CDR3 DNA is TGTGCCAGCAGCTTAACCCTCTGGAGAGGGGCGTCAAATTCACCCCTCCACTTT. Protein product: CASSLTLWRGASNSPLHF.

This rearrangement joins TRBV27 to TRBJ2-5; 7 bases are a match to TRBD1. V dropped 5 bases and J dropped 0; count of bases not matched to a gene: 3. Germline V gene sequence: CDR1 MNHEY, CDR2 SMNVEV (reference sequence). The CDR3 is made up of 14 amino acids. This chain's CDR3 is CASSLGTDQETQYF. In DNA, the CDR3 is TGTGCCAGCAGTCTCGGGACAGACCAAGAGACCCAGTACTTC.

The CDR3 protein is CASSSDRKYTGELFF. In DNA, the CDR3 is TGTGCCAGCAGCAGCGACAGAAAGTACACCGGGGAGCTGTTTTTT. The chain is built from TRBV5-4 and TRBJ2-2, with a possible D match to TRBD1 (5 bases). This CDR3 spans 15 amino acids. Per germline, CDR1 SGHNT and CDR2 YYREEE (reference sequence). Trimming removed 4 bases at V and 3 bases at J, with 13 bases between.

The chain employs TRBV4-2 and TRBJ1-1; possible D gene TRBD1, 5 bases. Germline values: CDR1 LGHNA, CDR2 YNFKEQ. The CDR3 is 13 amino acids. V dropped 1 base and J dropped 4 bases, with 7 bases sitting between them. The CDR3 DNA follows: TGTGCCAGCAGCCAAGGGGACGGCACTGAAGCTTTCTTT. Amino acids: CASSQGDGTEAFF.

This rearrangement joins TRBV6-2 or TRBV6-3 to TRBJ2-7; either TRBD1 or TRBD2 may supply D (5 bases each). Germline V gene sequence: CDR1 MNHEY, CDR2 SVGEGT. V lost 5 bases to trimming and J lost 8 bases, with 16 bases between them. The length of the CDR3 is 13 residues. The CDR3 nucleotides are TGTGCCAGCAGTACGGGAACCCAGGGTAAGCAGTACTTC. The encoded protein is CASSTGTQGKQYF.

This clonotype was recorded once. The rearrangement uses TRBV6-1 and TRBJ2-7; the D is unclear. The V and J ends lost 5 bases and 3 bases respectively, with 8 bases between them. Germline V gives CDR1 MNHNS, CDR2 SASEGT. The CDR3 loop spans 12 amino acids. CDR3: CASSSTYYEQYF. For the CDR3, the DNA is TGTGCCAGCAGTTCCACCTACTACGAGCAGTACTTC.

The chain has TRBV24-1 and TRBJ2-2, with D possibly being TRBD1 (6 bases). Germline V gives CDR1 KGHDR, CDR2 SFDVKD. V gave up 9 bases and J gave up 3 bases, with 13 bases separating them. The CDR3 contains 14 residues. The CDR3: CATQASGDTGELFF. The DNA of the CDR3 is TGTGCCACCCAAGCATCAGGGGACACCGGGGAGCTGTTTTTT.

V and J are TRBV27 and TRBJ2-7; D remains unclear. The germline CDR1 and CDR2 sequences are MNHEY and SMNVEV (reference sequence). The CDR3 contains 13 residues. V lost 2 bases to trimming and J lost 6 bases, with 11 bases between them. CDR3 region: CASSLRRSFEQYF. CDR3 DNA sequence: TGTGCCAGCAGTTTAAGGCGGAGTTTCGAGCAGTACTTC.

V is TRBV6-5 and J is TRBJ2-7; 8 bases match TRBD2. The trim removed 2 bases at V and 3 bases at J, leaving 9 bases unmatched. Germline V gene data show CDR1 as MNHEY and CDR2 as SVGAGI. CDR3 length: 16 amino acids. The chain's CDR3 is CASSYGAGGPYYEQYF. The CDR3 nucleotides read TGTGCCAGCAGTTACGGGGCGGGGGGACCCTACTACGAGCAGTACTTC.